Here is one T cell receptor (beta chain) with its context. Its antigen is not identified. The sample is drawn from a study of blood T cells in healthy people across ages. Healthy Caucasians from Russia aged roughly 6 to 95 served as donors. Study-level findings and limits: Roughly linear age-related decline in beta diversity appeared, significant by age around 40. Versus aged donors, long-lived donors had higher diversity and more naive CD4+ cells.

The CDR3 is made up of 14 amino acids. Germline V gene data show CDR1 as DFQATT and CDR2 as SNEGSKA (reference sequence). The V end was cut by 3 bases, the J end by 2 bases, with 8 bases between. Next came a second PCR, run for about 7 to 12 cycles, which used a sample-barcoded 5' primer along with a J-beta primer mix. TCRdb reprocessed the 5' RACE reads via MiXCR and lists one record per CDR3 protein. The sample has some 1,000,000 distinct CDR3 sequences; around 27% are singletons. These same records also appear under a second study, on T cells of mothers and their children. That work states: Compared with unrelated pairs, related mother-child pairs had slightly higher, non-significant overlap.

The sample consisted of blood. This receptor was taken from a girl aged 2-10 years in good health. The chain uses TRBV20-1 and TRBJ2-6, with unresolved D. CDR3 in DNA: TGCAGTGCTAGTTCTCTGGCTGGGGCCAACGTCCTGACTTTC. Its translation: CSASSLAGANVLTF.